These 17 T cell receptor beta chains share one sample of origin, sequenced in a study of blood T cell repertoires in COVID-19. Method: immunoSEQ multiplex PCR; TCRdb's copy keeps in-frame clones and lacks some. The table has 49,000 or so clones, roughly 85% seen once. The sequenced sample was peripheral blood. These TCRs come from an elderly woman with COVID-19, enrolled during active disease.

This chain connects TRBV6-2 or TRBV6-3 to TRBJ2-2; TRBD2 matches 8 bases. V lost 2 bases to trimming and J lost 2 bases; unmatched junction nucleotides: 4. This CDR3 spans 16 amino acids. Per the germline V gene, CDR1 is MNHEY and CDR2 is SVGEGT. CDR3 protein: CASSYAGTRNTGELFF. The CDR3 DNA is TGTGCCAGCAGTTACGCCGGGACTAGAAACACCGGGGAGCTGTTTTTT.

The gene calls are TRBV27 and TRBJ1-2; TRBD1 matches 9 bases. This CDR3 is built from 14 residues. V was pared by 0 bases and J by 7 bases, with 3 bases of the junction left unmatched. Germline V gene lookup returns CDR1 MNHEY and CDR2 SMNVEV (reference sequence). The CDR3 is CASSLSWGQGGYTF. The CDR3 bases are TGTGCCAGCAGTTTATCTTGGGGACAGGGTGGCTACACCTTC.

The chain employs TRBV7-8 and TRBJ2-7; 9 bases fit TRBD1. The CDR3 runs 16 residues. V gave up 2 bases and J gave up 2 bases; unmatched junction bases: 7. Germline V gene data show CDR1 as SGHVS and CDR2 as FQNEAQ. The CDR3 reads CASSLRIGDRAYEQYF. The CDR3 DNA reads TGTGCCAGCAGCTTAAGGATAGGGGACAGGGCCTACGAGCAGTACTTC.

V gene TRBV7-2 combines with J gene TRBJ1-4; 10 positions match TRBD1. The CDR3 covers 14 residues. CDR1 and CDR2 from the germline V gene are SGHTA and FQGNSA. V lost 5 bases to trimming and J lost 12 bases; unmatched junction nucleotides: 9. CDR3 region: CASSPRTGGIELFF. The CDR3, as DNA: TGTGCCAGCAGCCCTCGGACAGGGGGAATCGAACTGTTTTTT.

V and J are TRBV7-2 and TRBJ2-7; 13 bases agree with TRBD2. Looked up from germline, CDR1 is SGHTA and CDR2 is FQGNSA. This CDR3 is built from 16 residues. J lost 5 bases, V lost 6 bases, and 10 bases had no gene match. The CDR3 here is CASRDGLAGAGDEQYF. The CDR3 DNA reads TGTGCCAGCAGGGACGGACTAGCGGGGGCCGGGGACGAGCAGTACTTC.

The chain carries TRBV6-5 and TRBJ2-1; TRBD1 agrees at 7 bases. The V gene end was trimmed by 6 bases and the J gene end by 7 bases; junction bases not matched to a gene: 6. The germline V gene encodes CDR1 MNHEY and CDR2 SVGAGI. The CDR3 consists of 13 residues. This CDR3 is CASRAQGNNEQFF. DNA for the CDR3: TGTGCCAGCAGGGCACAGGGGAATAATGAGCAGTTCTTC.

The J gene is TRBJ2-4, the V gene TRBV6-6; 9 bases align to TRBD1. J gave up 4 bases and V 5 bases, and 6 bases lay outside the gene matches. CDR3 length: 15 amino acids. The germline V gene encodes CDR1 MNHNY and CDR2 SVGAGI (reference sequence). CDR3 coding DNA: TGTGCCAGCAGTACTGCCGGGACAGGGAAAAACATTCAGTACTTC. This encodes CASSTAGTGKNIQYF.

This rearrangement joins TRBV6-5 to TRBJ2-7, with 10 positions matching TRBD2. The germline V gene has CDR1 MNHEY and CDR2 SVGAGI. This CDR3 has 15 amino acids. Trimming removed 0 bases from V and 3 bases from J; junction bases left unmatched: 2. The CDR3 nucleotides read TGTGCCAGCAGTTACTCGCCTAGCGGGAGCTACGAGCAGTACTTC. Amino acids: CASSYSPSGSYEQYF.

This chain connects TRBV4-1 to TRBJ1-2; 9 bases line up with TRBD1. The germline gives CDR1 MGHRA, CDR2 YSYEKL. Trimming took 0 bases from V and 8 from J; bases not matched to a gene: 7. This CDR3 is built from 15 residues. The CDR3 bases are TGCGCCAGCAGCCAAGATCTAGGGACAGGGATGGGCTACACCTTC. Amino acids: CASSQDLGTGMGYTF.

The CDR3 sequence: CASYGITNEKLFF. Here the CDR3 DNA reads TGTGCCAGTTACGGGATCACTAATGAAAAACTGTTTTTT. The rearrangement links TRBV19 to TRBJ1-4; D not resolved. In germline, CDR1 is LNHDA, CDR2 SQIVND (reference sequence). The CDR3 covers 13 residues. V was cut by 8 bases and J by 2 bases, with 9 bases left in between.

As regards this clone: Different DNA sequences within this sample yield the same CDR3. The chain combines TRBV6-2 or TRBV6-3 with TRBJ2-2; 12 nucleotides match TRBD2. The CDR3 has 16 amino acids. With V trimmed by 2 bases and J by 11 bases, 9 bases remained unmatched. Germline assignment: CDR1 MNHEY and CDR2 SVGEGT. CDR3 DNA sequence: TGTGCCAGCAGTTACCTCCCGCTAGCGGGGGGGGGTGAGCTGTTTTTT. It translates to CASSYLPLAGGGELFF.

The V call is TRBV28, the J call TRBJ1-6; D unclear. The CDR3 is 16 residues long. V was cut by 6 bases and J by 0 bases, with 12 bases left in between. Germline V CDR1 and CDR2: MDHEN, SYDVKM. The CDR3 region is CASSPTRSSYNSPLHF. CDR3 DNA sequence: TGTGCCAGCAGCCCGACAAGAAGCTCCTATAATTCACCCCTCCACTTT.

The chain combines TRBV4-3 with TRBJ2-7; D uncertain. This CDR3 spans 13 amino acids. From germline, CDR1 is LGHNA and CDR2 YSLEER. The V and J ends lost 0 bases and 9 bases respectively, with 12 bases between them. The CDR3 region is CASSQDQGVGQYF. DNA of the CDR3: TGCGCCAGCAGCCAAGATCAAGGAGTCGGGCAGTACTTC.

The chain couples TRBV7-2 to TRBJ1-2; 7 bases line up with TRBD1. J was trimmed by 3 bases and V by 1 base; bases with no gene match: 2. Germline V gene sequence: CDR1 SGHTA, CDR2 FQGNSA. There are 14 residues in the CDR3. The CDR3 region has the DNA TGTGCCAGCAGCTTAGTGGGGACAGACTATGGCTACACCTTC. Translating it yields CASSLVGTDYGYTF. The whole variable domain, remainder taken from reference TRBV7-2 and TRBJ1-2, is GAGVSQSPSNKVTEKGKDVELRCDPISGHTALYWYRQSLGQGLEFLIYFQGNSAPDKSGLPSDRFSAERTGGSVSTLTIQRTQQEDSAVYLCASSLVGTDYGYTFGSGTRLTVV.

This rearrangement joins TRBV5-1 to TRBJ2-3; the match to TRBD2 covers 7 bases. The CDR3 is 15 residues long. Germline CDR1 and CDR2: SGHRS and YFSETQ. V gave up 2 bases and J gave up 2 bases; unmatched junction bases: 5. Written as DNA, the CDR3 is TGCGCCAGCAGCTTTGGGGGAGGGCCCACAGATACGCAGTATTTT. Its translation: CASSFGGGPTDTQYF.

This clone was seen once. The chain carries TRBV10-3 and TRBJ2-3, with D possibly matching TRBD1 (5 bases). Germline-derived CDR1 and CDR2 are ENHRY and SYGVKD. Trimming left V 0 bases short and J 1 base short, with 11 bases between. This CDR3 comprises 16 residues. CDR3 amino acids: CAISESGQAGTDTQYF. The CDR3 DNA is TGTGCCATCAGTGAGTCGGGGCAGGCCGGCACAGATACGCAGTATTTT.

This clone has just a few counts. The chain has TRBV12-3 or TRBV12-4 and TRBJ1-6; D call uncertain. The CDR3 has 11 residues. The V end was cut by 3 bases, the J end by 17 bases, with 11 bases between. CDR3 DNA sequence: TGTGCCAGCAGTTTTGGAGCAGAAATCCACTTT. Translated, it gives CASSFGAEIHF.